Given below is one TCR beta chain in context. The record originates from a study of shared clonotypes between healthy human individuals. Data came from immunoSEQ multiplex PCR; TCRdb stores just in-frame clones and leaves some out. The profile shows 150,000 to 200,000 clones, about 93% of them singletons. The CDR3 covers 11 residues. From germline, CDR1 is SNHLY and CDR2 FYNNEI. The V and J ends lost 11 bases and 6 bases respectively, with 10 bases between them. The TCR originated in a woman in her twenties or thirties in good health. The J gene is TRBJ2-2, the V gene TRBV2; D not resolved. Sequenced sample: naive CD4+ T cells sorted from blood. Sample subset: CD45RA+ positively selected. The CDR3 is CAVDGAGELFF. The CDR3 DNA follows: TGTGCCGTAGATGGCGCCGGGGAGCTGTTTTTT. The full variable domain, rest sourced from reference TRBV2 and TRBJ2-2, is EPEVTQTPSHQVTQMGQEVILRCVPISNHLYFYWYRQILGQKVEFLVSFYNNEISEKSEIFDDQFSVERPDGSNFTLKIRSTKLEDSAMYFCAVDGAGELFFGEGSRLTVL.